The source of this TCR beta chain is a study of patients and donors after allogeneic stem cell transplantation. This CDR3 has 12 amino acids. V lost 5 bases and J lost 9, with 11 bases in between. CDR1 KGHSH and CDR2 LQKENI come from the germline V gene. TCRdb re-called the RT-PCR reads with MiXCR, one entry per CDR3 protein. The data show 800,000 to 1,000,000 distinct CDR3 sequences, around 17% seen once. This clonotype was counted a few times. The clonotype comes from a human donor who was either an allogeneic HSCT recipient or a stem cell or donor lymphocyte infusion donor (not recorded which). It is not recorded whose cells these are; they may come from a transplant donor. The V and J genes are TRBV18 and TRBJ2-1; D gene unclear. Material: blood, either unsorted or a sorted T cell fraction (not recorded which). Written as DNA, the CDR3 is TGTGCCAGCTCAGGGGTGTATGGTGAGCAGTTCTTC. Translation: CASSGVYGEQFF.